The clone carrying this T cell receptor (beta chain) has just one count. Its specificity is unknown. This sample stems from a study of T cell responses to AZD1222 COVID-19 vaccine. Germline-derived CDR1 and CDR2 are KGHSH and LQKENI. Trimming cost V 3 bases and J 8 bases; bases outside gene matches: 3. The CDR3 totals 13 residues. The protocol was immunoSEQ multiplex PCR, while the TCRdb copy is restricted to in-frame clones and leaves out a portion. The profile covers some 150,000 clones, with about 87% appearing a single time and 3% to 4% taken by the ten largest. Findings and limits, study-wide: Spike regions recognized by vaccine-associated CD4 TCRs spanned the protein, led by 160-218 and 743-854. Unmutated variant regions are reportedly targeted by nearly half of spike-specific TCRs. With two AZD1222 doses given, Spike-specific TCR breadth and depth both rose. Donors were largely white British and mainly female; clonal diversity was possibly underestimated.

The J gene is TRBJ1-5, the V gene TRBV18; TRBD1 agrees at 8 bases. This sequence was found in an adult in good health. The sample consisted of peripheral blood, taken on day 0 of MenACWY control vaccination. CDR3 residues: CASSPGGQEPQHF. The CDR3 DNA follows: TGTGCCAGCTCACCGGGGGGACAGGAGCCCCAGCATTTT.